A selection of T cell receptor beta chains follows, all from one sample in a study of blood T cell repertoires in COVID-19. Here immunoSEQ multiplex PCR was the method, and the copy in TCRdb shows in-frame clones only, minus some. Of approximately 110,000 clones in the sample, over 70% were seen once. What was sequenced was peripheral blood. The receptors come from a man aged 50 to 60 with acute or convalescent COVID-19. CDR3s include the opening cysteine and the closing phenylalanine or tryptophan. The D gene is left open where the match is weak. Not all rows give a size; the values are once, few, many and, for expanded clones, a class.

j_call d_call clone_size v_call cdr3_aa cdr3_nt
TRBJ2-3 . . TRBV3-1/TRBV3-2 CATSGGFLTDTQYF TGTGCCACCTCGGGGGGCTTCCTCACAGATACGCAGTATTTT
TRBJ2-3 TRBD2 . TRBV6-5 CASSGGSTDTQYF TGTGCCAGCTCCGGGGGGAGCACAGATACGCAGTATTTT
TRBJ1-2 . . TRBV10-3 CAISETAYGYTF TGTGCCATCAGTGAGACAGCTTATGGCTACACCTTC
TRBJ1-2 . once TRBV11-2 CASSRGTGNYGYTF TGTGCCAGCAGCAGAGGTACAGGGAACTATGGCTACACCTTC
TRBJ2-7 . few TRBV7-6 CASSLQGRGDEQYF TGTGCCAGCAGCTTACAGGGCAGGGGCGACGAGCAGTACTTC
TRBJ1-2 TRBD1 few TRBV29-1 CSGETGAPLGYTF TGCAGCGGGGAGACAGGGGCCCCTCTTGGCTACACCTTC
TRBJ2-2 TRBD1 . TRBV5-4 CATRGTGLLNTGELFF TGTGCGACCAGAGGGACAGGCCTTCTGAACACCGGGGAGCTGTTTTTT
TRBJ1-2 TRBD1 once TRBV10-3 CAISEYRGGLYGYTF TGTGCCATCAGTGAGTACAGGGGCGGACTCTATGGCTACACCTTC
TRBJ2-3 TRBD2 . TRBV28 CASREGGADTQYF TGTGCCAGCAGGGAGGGAGGGGCAGATACGCAGTATTTT
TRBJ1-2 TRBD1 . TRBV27 CASSFSRTGGMVNGYTF TGTGCCAGCAGTTTCTCCCGGACAGGGGGCATGGTGAATGGCTACACCTTC
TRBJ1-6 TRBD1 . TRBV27 CASSLTGGAYSPLHF TGTGCCAGCAGTTTGACAGGGGGCGCTTATTCACCCCTCCACTTT
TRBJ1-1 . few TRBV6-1 CASSEPSEAFF TGTGCCAGCAGTGAACCCAGTGAAGCTTTCTTT
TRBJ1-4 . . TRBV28 CASSFSGSGRNEKLFF TGTGCCAGCAGTTTTTCCGGGTCGGGTAGAAATGAAAAACTGTTTTTT
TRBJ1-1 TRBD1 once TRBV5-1 CASSGGGGSEAFF TGCGCCAGCAGCGGAGGAGGGGGCTCTGAAGCTTTCTTT
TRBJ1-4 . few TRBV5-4 CASSFRGGELFF TGTGCCAGCAGCTTTAGAGGGGGGGAACTGTTTTTT
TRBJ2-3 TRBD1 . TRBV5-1 CASSSSGTGGLSAQYF TGCGCCAGCAGCTCTTCCGGGACAGGGGGCTTAAGTGCGCAGTATTTT
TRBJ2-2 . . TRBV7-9 CASSYLTGELFF TGTGCCAGCAGCTATTTAACCGGGGAGCTGTTTTTT
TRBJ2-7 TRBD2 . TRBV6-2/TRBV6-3 CASSAGTSGGARYEQYF TGTGCCAGCAGCGCCGGGACTAGCGGGGGGGCCCGGTACGAGCAGTACTTC
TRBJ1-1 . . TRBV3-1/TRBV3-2 CASSPDSNTEAFF TGTGCCAGCAGCCCGGACTCGAACACTGAAGCTTTCTTT
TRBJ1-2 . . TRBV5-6 CASRPGVAGYTF TGTGCCAGCAGACCAGGGGTTGCTGGCTACACCTTC
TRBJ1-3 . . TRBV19 CASSRGSDSGNTIYF TGTGCCAGTAGTCGGGGGTCCGACTCTGGAAACACCATATATTTT
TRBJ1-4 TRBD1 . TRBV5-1 CASSLGQGESEKLFF TGCGCCAGCAGCTTAGGACAGGGGGAAAGCGAAAAACTGTTTTTT
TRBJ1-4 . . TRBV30 CAWSGGVNEKLFF TGTGCCTGGAGTGGCGGGGTTAATGAAAAACTGTTTTTT
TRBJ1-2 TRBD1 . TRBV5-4 CASSFGRGARGYTF TGTGCCAGCAGCTTTGGCAGGGGGGCGAGGGGCTACACCTTC
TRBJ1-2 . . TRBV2 CASSGNNLRGYTF TGTGCCAGCAGTGGTAATAATCTGAGGGGCTACACCTTC
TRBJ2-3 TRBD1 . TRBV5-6 CASSLGTGWGTDTQYF TGTGCCAGCAGCCTGGGGACAGGGTGGGGCACAGATACGCAGTATTTT
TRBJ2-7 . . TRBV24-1 CATSGTEDHCEQYF TGTGCCACCAGTGGGACGGAGGACCATTGCGAGCAGTACTTC
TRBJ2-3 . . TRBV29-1 CSVAALSTDTQYF TGCAGCGTGGCGGCCCTTAGCACAGATACGCAGTATTTT
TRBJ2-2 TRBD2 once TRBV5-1 CASSPTSGGHTGELFF TGCGCCAGCAGCCCCACTAGCGGGGGTCACACCGGGGAGCTGTTTTTT
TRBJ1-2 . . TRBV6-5 CASRTDSDYGYTF TGTGCCAGCAGAACCGACAGTGACTATGGCTACACCTTC
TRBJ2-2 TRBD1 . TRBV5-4 CASSFLGQGDTGELFF TGTGCCAGCAGCTTTTTGGGACAGGGAGACACCGGGGAGCTGTTTTTT
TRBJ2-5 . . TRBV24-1 CATSDQLGVQETQYF TGTGCCACCAGTGATCAACTAGGAGTCCAAGAGACCCAGTACTTC
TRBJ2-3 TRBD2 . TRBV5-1 CASSWTSGGSTDTQYF TGCGCCAGCAGCTGGACTAGCGGGGGCAGCACAGATACGCAGTATTTT
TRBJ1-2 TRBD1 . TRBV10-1 CASRDRGISGYTF TGCGCCAGCAGGGACAGGGGGATCAGTGGCTACACCTTC
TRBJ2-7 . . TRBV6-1 CASSEADRPYEQYF TGTGCCAGCAGTGAAGCGGACAGACCCTACGAGCAGTACTTC
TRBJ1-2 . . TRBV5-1 CASSLRQGFGYTF TGCGCCAGCAGCTTGAGGCAGGGGTTTGGCTACACCTTC
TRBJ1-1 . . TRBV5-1 CASSFLGENTEAFF TGCGCCAGCAGCTTCCTCGGGGAGAACACTGAAGCTTTCTTT
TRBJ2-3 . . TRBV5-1 CASAKQGIGTDTQYF TGCGCCAGCGCAAAACAGGGAATTGGCACAGATACGCAGTATTTT
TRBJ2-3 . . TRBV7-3 CASSSAGSTDTQYF TGTGCCAGCAGTTCCGCGGGTAGTACAGATACGCAGTATTTT
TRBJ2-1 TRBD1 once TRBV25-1 CASSEYANRGNEQFF TGTGCCAGCAGTGAATATGCAAACAGGGGGAATGAGCAGTTCTTC
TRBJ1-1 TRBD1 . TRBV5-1 CASSSGQGTEAFF TGCGCCAGCAGCTCGGGACAGGGAACTGAAGCTTTCTTT
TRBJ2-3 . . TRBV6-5 CASKGGADTDTQYF TGTGCCAGCAAGGGGGGGGCCGACACAGATACGCAGTATTTT
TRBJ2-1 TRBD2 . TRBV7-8 CASSALAGGNYNEQFF TGTGCCAGCAGCGCTCTAGCGGGGGGAAACTACAATGAGCAGTTCTTC
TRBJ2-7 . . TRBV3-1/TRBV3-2 CASSQVGRVYEQYF TGTGCCAGCAGCCAAGTGGGCAGGGTTTACGAGCAGTACTTC
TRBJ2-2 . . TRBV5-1 CASSLGGVENTGELFF TGCGCCAGCAGCTTGGGCGGGGTTGAGAACACCGGGGAGCTGTTTTTT
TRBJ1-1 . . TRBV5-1 CASSLDTLGSAFF TGCGCCAGCAGCTTGGACACGCTCGGGTCAGCTTTCTTT
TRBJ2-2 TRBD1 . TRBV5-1 CASSPGQANPELFF TGCGCCAGCAGCCCGGGACAGGCCAACCCAGAGCTGTTTTTT
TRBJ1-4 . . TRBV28 CASTDDSSGNEKLFF TGTGCCAGCACCGACGACAGTTCTGGTAATGAAAAACTGTTTTTT
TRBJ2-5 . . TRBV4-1 CASSQEAGTQYF TGCGCCAGCAGCCAAGAAGCGGGGACCCAGTACTTC
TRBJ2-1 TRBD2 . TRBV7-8 CASSPWTSGGEEQFF TGTGCCAGCAGCCCTTGGACTAGCGGGGGTGAAGAGCAGTTCTTC
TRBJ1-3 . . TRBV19 CASSIRDSGNTIYF TGTGCCAGTAGTATCCGGGACTCTGGAAACACCATATATTTT
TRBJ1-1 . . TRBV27 CASRGAGAEAFF TGTGCCAGCAGGGGGGCGGGGGCTGAAGCTTTCTTT
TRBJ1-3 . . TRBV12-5 CASGSGAQSGNTIYF TGTGCTAGTGGTTCGGGAGCCCAATCTGGAAACACCATATATTTT
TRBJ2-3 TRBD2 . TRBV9 CASSPSLSGYTQYF TGTGCCAGCAGCCCCAGCCTTAGCGGGTATACGCAGTATTTT
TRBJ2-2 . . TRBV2 CASSRRGSGELFF TGTGCCAGCAGTAGACGCGGGTCCGGGGAGCTGTTTTTT